These 23 T cell receptor beta chains originate from one sample sequenced in a study of response to subunit inactivated influenza vaccine. In TCRdb, the RT-PCR reads were re-called with MiXCR into one record per CDR3 protein. The table has roughly 650,000 distinct CDR3 sequences, about 15% seen once. The material sequenced was PBMCs from blood, taken 14 to 15 days before vaccination. The source of these receptors is a man in his forties or fifties who received an inactivated influenza vaccine.

The gene calls are TRBV20-1 and TRBJ2-1, with a weak D call TRBD2 (7 bases). The CDR3 consists of 16 residues. Germline CDR1 is DFQATT and CDR2 is SNEGSKA (reference sequence). Trimming took off 6 bases at V and 1 base at J, with 19 bases between the two ends. CDR3 sequence (DNA): TGCAGTGCAACAGATAGCGGGCAGGGGTCCTACAATGAGCAGTTCTTC. Translation: CSATDSGQGSYNEQFF.

In its sample, this clonotype was seen a few times. The chain has TRBV15 and TRBJ1-2, with 10 bases lining up with TRBD1. CDR1 LNHNV and CDR2 YYDKDF come from the germline V gene (reference sequence). Losses at the gene ends were 3 bases for V and 4 bases for J; bases not matched to a gene: 8. CDR3 length: 16 residues. The CDR3 nucleotides are TGTGCCACCAGCAGGTCCGGGACAGGGGAACTCTATGGCTACACCTTC. This sequence encodes CATSRSGTGELYGYTF.

This clonotype was seen a single time. CDR3 sequence (DNA): TGTGCCAGCAGACAGCTAGGGGGCTGGGAGCAGTTCTTC. This gives the protein CASRQLGGWEQFF. The V and J genes are TRBV6-2 or TRBV6-3 and TRBJ2-1; 7 nucleotides agree with TRBD1. The CDR3 extends over 13 amino acids. V shed 6 bases, J shed 10 bases, and the junction held 9 bases outside the gene matches. Germline V CDR1 and CDR2: MNHEY, SVGEGT.

This clonotype was seen a few times. This chain's CDR3 is CASSHGGSDTDTQYF. CDR3 DNA: TGTGCCAGCAGCCACGGGGGGAGCGACACAGATACGCAGTATTTT. J is TRBJ2-3 and V is TRBV11-3, with TRBD2 identical over 7 bases. Germline assignment: CDR1 SGHNT and CDR2 YENEEA. The V and J ends lost 5 bases and 2 bases, in that order; junction bases with no gene match: 7. The CDR3 covers 15 residues.

This clonotype turned up a few times. The V and J genes are TRBV27 and TRBJ2-7, with D perhaps given as TRBD1 or TRBD2 (6 bases each). V lost 3 bases and J 2 bases, leaving 11 bases between the germline ends. This CDR3 contains 14 residues. Germline lookup yields CDR1 MNHEY and CDR2 SMNVEV (reference sequence). The CDR3 loop reads CASSFGGPPYEQYF. The DNA for the CDR3 is TGTGCCAGCAGTTTCGGGGGCCCCCCCTACGAGCAGTACTTC.

At least ten counts were recorded for this clonotype. The rearrangement joins TRBV27 to TRBJ2-1; 8 nucleotides line up with TRBD2. This CDR3 comprises 16 residues. Germline V CDR1 and CDR2: MNHEY, SMNVEV (reference sequence). The V segment lost 1 base and the J segment 5 bases; nucleotides outside the gene matches: 7. Here the CDR3 reads CASSLYGGAGNNEQFF. CDR3 DNA sequence: TGTGCCAGCAGTTTATACGGGGGGGCCGGGAACAATGAGCAGTTCTTC.

This clonotype was counted between two and nine times. The chain uses TRBV10-1 and TRBJ1-2; the match to TRBD1 covers 8 bases. The length of the CDR3 is 14 residues. V shed 6 bases, J shed 4 bases, and the junction held 7 bases outside the gene matches. CDR1 is WNHNN, CDR2 SYGVQD, per germline (reference sequence). The CDR3 is CASSPGTGPYGYTF. In nucleotides, the CDR3 is TGCGCCAGCAGCCCCGGGACAGGCCCCTATGGCTACACCTTC.

This clonotype was found many times. The chain couples TRBV7-8 to TRBJ2-3; a possible D gene is TRBD1 (6 bases). In germline, CDR1 is SGHVS, CDR2 FQNEAQ. Trimming stripped 2 bases from V and 6 bases from J, with 9 bases between. The length of the CDR3 is 13 residues. Here the CDR3 DNA reads TGTGCCAGCAGCTTACCAGACAGGGATACGCAGTATTTT. Translated: CASSLPDRDTQYF.

V is TRBV25-1 and J is TRBJ2-1; 12 bases are a match to TRBD1. With V trimmed by 3 bases and J by 6 bases, 6 bases remained unmatched. The CDR3 is made up of 16 amino acids. Looked up from germline, CDR1 is MGHDK and CDR2 is SYGVNS. The CDR3 sequence: CASSELGQGALNEQFF. In DNA form, the CDR3 reads TGTGCCAGCAGTGAGCTGGGACAGGGGGCTCTCAATGAGCAGTTCTTC.

The CDR3 reads CATSNSAGTGPYEQYF. CDR3 sequence (DNA): TGTGCCACCAGCAATTCGGCCGGGACAGGGCCTTACGAGCAGTACTTC. The V gene is TRBV15, the J gene TRBJ2-7; 9 nucleotides agree with TRBD1. The CDR3 consists of 16 residues. The germline V gene encodes CDR1 LNHNV and CDR2 YYDKDF (reference sequence). V dropped 4 bases and J dropped 4; count of bases not matched to a gene: 11.

This clonotype was detected ten times or more. The chain joins TRBV11-2 to TRBJ2-7, with 9 bases aligning to TRBD1. Germline CDR1 is SGHAT and CDR2 is FQNNGV. The CDR3 length is 14 residues. V was clipped by 5 bases and J by 2 bases; unmatched bases: 4. CDR3 amino acids: CASSTGTGTYEQYF. The CDR3 bases are TGTGCCAGCAGCACCGGGACAGGGACCTACGAGCAGTACTTC. The complete variable domain, with remaining parts taken from reference TRBV11-2 and TRBJ2-7, reads EAGVAQSPRYKIIEKRQSVAFWCNPISGHATLYWYQQILGQGPKLLIQFQNNGVVDDSQLPKDRFSAERLKGVDSTLKIQPAKLEDSAVYLCASSTGTGTYEQYFGPGTRLTVT.

This chain links TRBV20-1 with TRBJ2-6, with unresolved D. This CDR3 contains 18 residues. Trimming took 0 bases from V and 2 from J, leaving 17 bases between them. Germline V CDR1 and CDR2: DFQATT, SNEGSKA (reference sequence). The CDR3 protein is CSARDSLTDVAGANVLTF. The CDR3 DNA is TGCAGTGCTAGAGATAGCCTTACGGACGTAGCTGGGGCCAACGTCCTGACTTTC.

This clonotype was seen a few times. The rearrangement links TRBV29-1 to TRBJ2-6; D ambiguous. CDR3 length: 13 residues. Germline V gene sequence: CDR1 SQVTM, CDR2 ANQGSEA. With 7 bases removed from V and 0 bases from J, the gap between germline ends came to 7 bases. DNA of the CDR3: TGCAGCGCTGACGTCTCTGGGGCCAACGTCCTGACTTTC. It translates to CSADVSGANVLTF. Full variable domain (remainder filled in from reference TRBV29-1 and TRBJ2-6): SAVISQKPSRDICQRGTSLTIQCQVDSQVTMMFWYRQQPGQSLTLIATANQGSEATYESGFVIDKFPISRPNLTFSTLTVSNMSPEDSSIYLCSADVSGANVLTFGAGSRLTVL.

This clonotype was seen only a few times. The rearrangement joins TRBV24-1 to TRBJ2-2; no firm D call. Germline V CDR1 and CDR2: KGHDR, SFDVKD. V lost 3 bases and J lost 1, with 8 bases in between. The CDR3 covers 15 residues. The CDR3 DNA sequence: TGTGCCACCAGTGATGCGGTCGGGAACACCGGGGAGCTGTTTTTT. This gives the protein CATSDAVGNTGELFF.

This clonotype has only a few counts. The chain has TRBV4-2 and TRBJ1-5; TRBD1 might be the D (5 bases). V shed 3 bases and J shed 4 bases, with 10 bases lying between them. Germline CDR1 reads LGHNA; CDR2 reads YNFKEQ. This CDR3 spans 14 amino acids. The CDR3 DNA reads as TGTGCCAGCAGCCAGGATCACAGGAATCAGCCCCAGCATTTT. This sequence encodes CASSQDHRNQPQHF.

The DNA for the CDR3 is TGTGCCAGCAGCCAAGAGTTACAGGGGGTAGAGACCCAGTACTTC. This codes for CASSQELQGVETQYF. The rearrangement uses TRBV4-2 and TRBJ2-5, with 8 positions matching TRBD1. Looked up from germline, CDR1 is LGHNA and CDR2 is YNFKEQ. The CDR3 totals 15 residues. With V trimmed by 0 bases and J by 4 bases, 4 bases remained unmatched.

This clonotype was counted ten times or more. This chain joins TRBV9 and TRBJ1-5; D is unclear. The V end lost 0 bases, the J end lost 4 bases, and 5 bases lay between the germline ends. The CDR3 is made up of 13 amino acids. The germline V gene encodes CDR1 SGDLS and CDR2 YYNGEE. Here the CDR3 DNA reads TGTGCCAGCAGCGTAGCTCCAAATCAGCCCCAGCATTTT. Encoded protein: CASSVAPNQPQHF.

This clonotype was picked up a small number of times. Sequence at one end of the junction differs from germline and may be a read error. This chain uses TRBV29-1 with TRBJ2-7; TRBD1 matches 12 bases. Germline V lookup: CDR1 SQVTM, CDR2 ANQGSEA. There are 12 residues in the CDR3. In DNA, the CDR3 is TGCAGCGTCGAAGGGACAGGGGGCGGGAAGTACTTC. Protein product: CSVEGTGGGKYF.

The chain is built from TRBV18 and TRBJ2-2, with 12 bases that match TRBD2. The germline CDR1 and CDR2 sequences are KGHSH and LQKENI. J was trimmed by 1 base and V by 2 bases; bases with no gene match: 2. This CDR3 spans 17 amino acids. CDR3 amino acids: CASSPSTSGRNTGELFF. In DNA form, the CDR3 reads TGTGCCAGCTCACCATCGACTAGCGGGAGGAACACCGGGGAGCTGTTTTTT.

This clonotype appeared a few times. The chain uses TRBV6-2 or TRBV6-3 and TRBJ2-1; D is unresolved. The CDR3 runs 12 residues. V lost 7 bases and J 6 bases, leaving 10 bases between the germline ends. The germline V gene has CDR1 MNHEY and CDR2 SVGEGT. The CDR3 loop is CASTQSINEQFF. The DNA of the CDR3 is TGTGCCAGCACTCAATCTATCAATGAGCAGTTCTTC.

The chain links TRBV5-1 to TRBJ1-1; weak D call: TRBD1 (6 bases). The CDR3 consists of 14 residues. CDR1 is SGHRS and CDR2 is YFSETQ in the germline V gene. Between the trimmed V and J ends, which lost 2 bases and 4 bases, there was a span of 12 bases. Here the CDR3 DNA reads TGCGCCAGCAGCTTCGGGACAACGGCCACTGAAGCTTTCTTT. The encoded protein is CASSFGTTATEAFF.

This clonotype was seen many times. The V gene is TRBV4-3, the J gene TRBJ2-3, with 7 bases matching TRBD2. Germline-derived CDR1 and CDR2 are LGHNA and YSLEER. The length of the CDR3 is 15 residues. V gave up 0 bases and J gave up 2 bases; unmatched junction bases: 2. The CDR3 sequence: CASSQESGTTDTQYF. The CDR3 region has the DNA TGCGCCAGCAGCCAAGAGAGCGGGACCACAGATACGCAGTATTTT.

This clonotype has just a few counts. J is TRBJ2-2 and V is TRBV12-3 or TRBV12-4; unclear D gene. Trimming removed 5 bases from V and 2 bases from J, with 12 bases in between. This CDR3 is 15 amino acids long. The DNA for the CDR3 is TGTGCCAGCAGTCCCCCGGGCACTAACACCGGGGAGCTGTTTTTT. It translates to CASSPPGTNTGELFF.